The clone carrying this T cell receptor (beta chain) was counted a single time. The target antigen is unknown. The data belong to a study of CD8 T cells in Susac syndrome. Study-level points and caveats: Individuals included in the TCR sequencing and HLA analysis were acknowledged by the study to be relatively few in number.

Reverse transcription of about 0.5 to 1 ug RNA used random hexamers. TCRdb re-analysed the immunoSEQ multiplex PCR reads in MiXCR, keeping a single row per CDR3 protein. This sample carries some 300,000 distinct CDR3 sequences, approximately 89% of them seen once, and the ten largest clones take 0.18%. V was cut by 9 bases and J by 3 bases, with 21 bases left in between. Germline V gives CDR1 SNHLY, CDR2 FYNNEI. The CDR3 extends over 15 amino acids. The gene calls are TRBV2 and TRBJ2-7; a possible D gene is TRBD1 (6 bases). What was sequenced was CD8+ T cells from PBMCs. This TCR derives from a human donor with multiple sclerosis. CDR3: CASASVQGPLYEQYF. The CDR3 DNA sequence: TGTGCCAGTGCGTCGGTACAGGGCCCTCTCTACGAGCAGTACTTC. Looking up the rest from reference TRBV2 and TRBJ2-7 gives the full variable domain: EPEVTQTPSHQVTQMGQEVILRCVPISNHLYFYWYRQILGQKVEFLVSFYNNEISEKSEIFDDQFSVERPDGSNFTLKIRSTKLEDSAMYFCASASVQGPLYEQYFGPGTRLTVT.